This T cell receptor beta chain stems from a study of human T cells and chemical hapten exposure. This clonotype showed up just a few times. The V end lost 4 bases, the J end lost 1 base, and 11 bases lay between the germline ends. From germline, CDR1 is ENHRY and CDR2 SYGVKD. The CDR3 is 15 residues long. As for time point: pre-sensitization, week 0. Treatment described: therapeutic diphenylcyclopropenone sensitization with weekly scalp DPC. Individual cDNA molecules (in the library) carried attached unique molecular identifiers. TCRdb re-called the RACE reads with MiXCR, one entry per CDR3 protein. The table shows approximately 370,000 distinct CDR3 sequences, with over 5% occurring only once.

The sequenced sample was whole blood, obtained in connection with sensitization to the hapten diphenylcyclopropenone (DPC). This sequence joins TRBV10-3 and TRBJ1-5; D is possibly TRBD1 (6 bases). The sequence came from a woman under 30 with alopecia areata. Some clones in this sample may be carry-over from other donors' samples. The CDR3 here is CAISGTRGSNQPQHF. In nucleotides, the CDR3 is TGTGCCATCAGTGGGACCAGGGGAAGCAATCAGCCCCAGCATTTT.